Detailed here is one TCR beta chain. Its antigen remains unidentified. CDR1 is MNHEY and CDR2 is SVGAGI in the germline V gene. Trimming shortened V by 10 bases and J by 2 bases, and 15 bases separated the two germline ends. The CDR3 sequence is 14 residues long. Repertoires were generated with immunoSEQ multiplex PCR, while TCRdb's copy carries only in-frame clones and drops some. The table has 100,000 to 150,000 clones, about 90% seen once. The data are from a study of T cell responses to AZD1222 COVID-19 vaccine. Findings and caveats of the study: No repertoire was sampled before or during the peak T cell response, only after it.

The TCR comes from an adult in good health. The rearrangement uses TRBV6-5 and TRBJ1-5; D is perhaps TRBD1 (6 bases). Sequenced material: peripheral blood, taken on day 0 of AZD1222 vaccination. CDR3 protein: CATNTGSGNQPQHF. DNA for the CDR3: TGTGCCACCAACACAGGGAGTGGCAATCAGCCCCAGCATTTT.